The 20 T cell receptor beta chains below come from one sample, sequenced in a study of immune reconstitution after stem cell transplant in scleroderma. Via MiXCR, TCRdb re-called the RT-PCR reads, giving one row per CDR3 protein. This sample has 2,000 to 3,000 distinct CDR3 sequences, with roughly 11% found just once. Sample collection occurred before or after autologous hematopoietic stem cell transplantation (not recorded which). Receptor source: a female donor with systemic sclerosis.

Within the sample, this clonotype is medium-sized. The chain carries TRBV9 and TRBJ2-3; D remains unclear. Between the trimmed V and J ends, which lost 4 bases and 0 bases, there was a span of 12 bases. Germline CDR1 and CDR2: SGDLS and YYNGEE. The CDR3 totals 15 residues. CDR3 DNA sequence: TGTGCCAGCAGCTTAGTTGGGGTGAGCACAGATACGCAGTATTTT. Its protein is CASSLVGVSTDTQYF. Drawing the rest from reference TRBV9 and TRBJ2-3, the complete variable domain is DSGVTQTPKHLITATGQRVTLRCSPRSGDLSVYWYQQSLDQGLQFLIQYYNGEERAKGNILERFSAQQFPDLHSELNLSSLELGDSALYFCASSLVGVSTDTQYFGPGTRLTVL.

This clonotype has more than one count but fewer than ten. V is TRBV6-6 and J is TRBJ2-7, with 9 bases that match TRBD2. The CDR3 is made up of 15 amino acids. V gave up 6 bases and J gave up 0 bases; unmatched junction bases: 6. CDR1 is MNHNY and CDR2 is SVGAGI in the germline V gene (reference sequence). The CDR3 region has the DNA TGTGCCAGCAGACAGACTAGCGGAAGCTCCTACGAGCAGTACTTC. Translation gives CASRQTSGSSYEQYF.

This clonotype was picked up a small number of times. The chain couples TRBV27 to TRBJ2-2; TRBD1 agrees at 7 bases. The CDR3 covers 16 residues. Trimming cost V 5 bases and J 4 bases; bases outside gene matches: 10. CDR1 and CDR2 from the germline V gene are MNHEY and SMNVEV (reference sequence). CDR3 sequence reads: CASSLDGQVLTGELFF. Here the CDR3 DNA reads TGTGCCAGCAGTCTAGATGGACAGGTCCTCACCGGGGAGCTGTTTTTT.

Sample share makes this clonotype large. V and J are TRBV3-1 and TRBJ2-1, with 15 positions matching TRBD2. CDR3 length: 16 amino acids. With V trimmed by 6 bases and J by 4 bases, 4 bases remained unmatched. Germline V CDR1 and CDR2: LGHDT, YNNKEL (reference sequence). CDR3 sequence (DNA): TGTGCCAGCAGGAGGACTAGCGGGGGGGCGTACAATGAGCAGTTCTTC. This sequence encodes CASRRTSGGAYNEQFF.

This clonotype is judged large. This sequence joins TRBV11-2 and TRBJ2-2; the D gene is possibly TRBD2 (7 bases). Germline CDR1 and CDR2: SGHAT and FQNNGV. The V gene lost 11 bases and the J gene lost 3 bases, with 16 bases spanning the gap. CDR3 length equals 14 residues. This CDR3 is CAVRGGVHTGELFF. Here the CDR3 DNA reads TGTGCCGTTAGGGGGGGCGTTCACACCGGGGAGCTGTTTTTT.

This clonotype counts as medium-sized. The J gene is TRBJ1-4, the V gene TRBV29-1; D unresolved. This CDR3 region has 13 residues. Trimming stripped 7 bases from V and 3 bases from J, with 12 bases between. Germline V gene data show CDR1 as SQVTM and CDR2 as ANQGSEA. Written as DNA, the CDR3 is TGCAGCGCTACAAGGAACGCTAATGAAAAACTGTTTTTT. Encoded protein: CSATRNANEKLFF.

This clonotype is classed as large. This sequence joins TRBV5-1 and TRBJ1-2; a possible D gene is TRBD1 (5 bases). Germline V gene data show CDR1 as SGHRS and CDR2 as YFSETQ. V was cut by 5 bases and J by 3 bases, with 14 bases left in between. CDR3 length equals 14 residues. CDR3 coding DNA: TGCGCCAGCAGGGTACACGGGACCGACTATGGCTACACCTTC. Protein product: CASRVHGTDYGYTF.

By proportion, this clonotype is large (0.1 to 1%). The chain uses TRBV2 and TRBJ1-1, with D possibly matching TRBD1 (5 bases). Germline assignment: CDR1 SNHLY and CDR2 FYNNEI. The V gene lost 7 bases and the J gene lost 6 bases, with 21 bases spanning the gap. This CDR3 is built from 15 residues. The CDR3 loop is CASTATVTLGPEAFF. CDR3 DNA: TGTGCCAGCACCGCGACAGTAACCCTTGGGCCTGAAGCTTTCTTT.

In its sample, this clonotype is medium-sized. The chain employs TRBV20-1 and TRBJ2-7; possibly TRBD1 for D (5 bases). V dropped 0 bases and J dropped 3 bases, with 6 bases sitting between them. Germline CDR1 DFQATT, CDR2 SNEGSKA (reference sequence). CDR3 length: 12 residues. The CDR3 sequence: CSARDRDYEQYF. The CDR3 DNA sequence: TGCAGTGCTAGAGACAGGGACTACGAGCAGTACTTC.

This clonotype ranks as medium-sized. This chain joins TRBV5-1 and TRBJ1-4; TRBD1 is a possible D gene (5 bases). Germline-derived CDR1 and CDR2 are SGHRS and YFSETQ. CDR3 length: 16 amino acids. The V and J ends lost 5 bases and 2 bases respectively, with 16 bases between them. As DNA, the CDR3 is TGCGCCAGCAGGGTGACGGGGCGCTTCACTAATGAAAAACTGTTTTTT. Its protein product is CASRVTGRFTNEKLFF.

Within the sample, this clonotype is medium-sized (0.01 to 0.1%). V usage is TRBV5-1 and J usage is TRBJ2-7; no firm D call. V was pared by 2 bases and J by 2 bases, with 8 bases between. CDR3 length equals 13 residues. Germline V CDR1 and CDR2: SGHRS, YFSETQ. CDR3 region: CASSFGDPYEQYF. The CDR3 DNA reads TGCGCCAGCAGCTTCGGCGACCCCTACGAGCAGTACTTC. Full variable domain (rest looked up from reference TRBV5-1 and TRBJ2-7): KAGVTQTPRYLIKTRGQQVTLSCSPISGHRSVSWYQQTPGQGLQFLFEYFSETQRNKGNFPGRFSGRQFSNSRSEMNVSTLELGDSALYLCASSFGDPYEQYFGPGTRLTVT.

Judged by abundance, this clonotype is large. The rearrangement links TRBV6-5 to TRBJ2-1, with D maybe TRBD2 (5 bases). The CDR3 runs to 14 residues. Germline values: CDR1 MNHEY, CDR2 SVGAGI. The germline V and J ends were trimmed by 4 bases and 6 bases, with 13 bases remaining between them. CDR3 region: CASSWGEGGNEQFF. The DNA for the CDR3 is TGTGCCAGCAGTTGGGGAGAGGGTGGCAATGAGCAGTTCTTC.

Within the sample, this clonotype is medium-sized. The chain employs TRBV12-3 or TRBV12-4 and TRBJ1-3; 8 bases line up with TRBD1. This CDR3 spans 12 amino acids. After removal of 4 bases from V and 8 bases from J, the junction contained 1 base not matched to a gene. The CDR3 spells CASSYRGDTIYF. For the CDR3, the DNA is TGTGCCAGCAGTTACAGGGGGGACACCATATATTTT.

The chain carries TRBV4-1 and TRBJ1-4; D unclear. Germline V gives CDR1 MGHRA, CDR2 YSYEKL. This CDR3 has 17 residues. V gave up 1 base and J gave up 0 bases, with 12 bases separating them. The CDR3 is CASSQVALTATNEKLFF. As DNA, the CDR3 is TGCGCCAGCAGCCAAGTGGCTCTGACGGCAACTAATGAAAAACTGTTTTTT.

This clonotype rates as medium-sized. The chain links TRBV9 to TRBJ1-2; possibly TRBD1 for D (5 bases). Germline-derived CDR1 and CDR2 are SGDLS and YYNGEE. Between the trimmed V and J ends, which lost 0 bases and 7 bases, there was a span of 7 bases. This CDR3 spans 12 amino acids. CDR3 sequence reads: CASSVVGGGYTF. In nucleotides, the CDR3 is TGTGCCAGCAGCGTAGTTGGGGGTGGCTACACCTTC. Variable domain in full (rest from reference TRBV9 and TRBJ1-2): DSGVTQTPKHLITATGQRVTLRCSPRSGDLSVYWYQQSLDQGLQFLIQYYNGEERAKGNILERFSAQQFPDLHSELNLSSLELGDSALYFCASSVVGGGYTFGSGTRLTVV.

By its share, this clonotype is medium-sized. The gene calls are TRBV5-5 and TRBJ2-5; D perhaps matches TRBD1 (5 bases). V was clipped by 3 bases and J by 0 bases, with 9 bases between them. The CDR3 has 14 amino acids. The germline CDR1 and CDR2 sequences are SGHKS and YYEKEE (reference sequence). The CDR3 here is CASSSRQHQETQYF. Here the CDR3 DNA reads TGTGCCAGCAGCTCCAGACAGCACCAAGAGACCCAGTACTTC.

Within the sample, this clonotype is medium-sized. J is TRBJ2-7 and V is TRBV29-1; 9 bases agree with TRBD2. The CDR3 spans 14 residues. Trimming took 5 bases from V and 3 from J; bases not matched to a gene: 8. Germline lookup yields CDR1 SQVTM and CDR2 ANQGSEA. The CDR3 loop reads CSVRNSGGIYEQYF. CDR3 bases: TGCAGCGTTCGGAATAGCGGGGGAATCTACGAGCAGTACTTC.

By sample fraction, this clonotype is medium-sized (0.01 to 0.1%). This chain joins TRBV4-1 and TRBJ2-2; the D gene is possibly TRBD1 (5 bases). CDR3 length equals 19 residues. Trimming took off 0 bases at V and 4 bases at J, with 21 bases between the two ends. Germline V gene lookup returns CDR1 MGHRA and CDR2 YSYEKL. In DNA form, the CDR3 reads TGCGCCAGCAGCCAAGAAGGGCAGGGTCAAGAGTATGGCACCGGGGAGCTGTTTTTT. This gives the protein CASSQEGQGQEYGTGELFF.

This clonotype appeared a few times. The V call is TRBV4-3, the J call TRBJ2-7; TRBD1 or TRBD2 may be the D gene (5 bases each). V lost 1 base and J 3 bases, leaving 10 bases between the germline ends. The CDR3 sequence is 14 residues long. CDR1 and CDR2 (germline): LGHNA, YSLEER. Here the CDR3 reads CASSQGRGDYEQYF. As DNA, the CDR3 is TGCGCCAGCAGCCAAGGGAGAGGGGACTACGAGCAGTACTTC.

By sample fraction, this clonotype is medium-sized. This chain links TRBV9 with TRBJ1-1; no reliable D call. The V and J ends lost 0 bases and 1 base respectively, with 7 bases between them. The CDR3 runs 14 residues. The germline gives CDR1 SGDLS, CDR2 YYNGEE. CDR3 sequence reads: CASSVEQKNTEAFF. The CDR3 DNA reads as TGTGCCAGCAGCGTAGAACAGAAGAACACTGAAGCTTTCTTT.